One sample yielded the 3 T cell receptor beta chains listed below, sequenced in a study of T-cell reconstitution after alpha-beta-depleted transplantation in children. Unique molecular identifiers were used to barcode this TCRbeta library. TCRdb passed the PCR reads through MiXCR, listing each CDR3 protein once. The data show roughly 100,000 distinct CDR3 sequences, with about 6.8% seen just once and approximately 16% held by the top ten. This material consisted of PBMCs, taken before TCRalphabeta/CD19-depleted stem cell transplant. These receptors originate from a boy aged 2-9 years with acute lymphoblastic leukemia, due to receive a stem cell transplant.

This clonotype has just a few counts. The J gene is TRBJ1-2, the V gene TRBV6-1, with 7 bases aligning to TRBD1. The V and J ends lost 4 bases and 8 bases, in that order; junction bases with no gene match: 7. Germline CDR1 reads MNHNS; CDR2 reads SASEGT. The CDR3 is 13 amino acids. The CDR3 nucleotides are TGTGCCAGCAGTGTTAAGGGGGCGACCGGCTACACCTTC. Its translation is CASSVKGATGYTF.

V usage is TRBV18 and J usage is TRBJ1-5; a possible D gene is TRBD1 (5 bases). This CDR3 spans 18 amino acids. The V gene lost 3 bases and the J gene lost 1 base, with 19 bases spanning the gap. Germline values: CDR1 KGHSH, CDR2 LQKENI. The CDR3 DNA follows: TGTGCCAGCTCACCTCAATCAGTCGGGGACTTGAGCAATCAGCCCCAGCATTTT. Translated: CASSPQSVGDLSNQPQHF.

As for this clonotype: Just one base apart from a much larger clone, this may be a read error. The V and J genes are TRBV7-9 and TRBJ2-7; perhaps TRBD1 as D (6 bases). CDR1 and CDR2 (germline): SEHNR, FQNEAQ (reference sequence). The V end lost 1 base, the J end lost 5 bases, and 6 bases lay between the germline ends. The CDR3 extends over 12 amino acids. In DNA, the CDR3 is TGTGCCAGCAGCTTAGACAGGGACGAGCAGTACTTC. Its translation is CASSLDRDEQYF.